This T cell receptor (beta chain) was identified in a study of blood T cell repertoires in COVID-19 (dated by TCRdb to between 2020 and 2021). As for the study more broadly: Collaborator samples came from the United States, Italy and Spain and covered acute and convalescent phases of COVID-19. The prospective study material was composed of cDNA or gDNA derived from T cells, B-cell-depleted T cells, or PBMCs. Subjects who had been exposed to COVID-19, were actively infected with it, or had recovered from it provided the deeply sampled blood TCRbeta repertoires that made up the dataset. A freely available public database, intended as a resource for researchers studying the immune response to SARS-CoV-2, is where the repertoires were released. Samples were obtained from the ongoing ImmuneRACE study (first 160 participants) and from some 1,200 subjects provided by 6 global collaborators. The sample metadata nearly always contained a de-identified subject ID, COVID-19 status, age in years and sex. Where available, HLA class I and class II types were taken from metadata supplied by the sample provider and were not determined by assay-based typing. Broad study findings and their caveats: Clinical and demographic metadata were provided uncurated, with the amount varying by source and participant.

Turning to this clone: Its antigen is unknown. The record has no base qualities; no much larger clone is one base away.

Collaborating institutions collected whole blood in K2EDTA tubes following their own protocols. For TCRbeta analysis, collaborator samples were shipped as frozen whole blood, as isolated PBMCs, or as DNA extracted from either sample type. TCRbeta CDR3 regions were amplified from genomic DNA using the immunoSEQ Assay, a bias-controlled multiplex PCR. In the paper's pipeline: The number of nucleated cells in each sample was estimated from the amplification of reference gene primers within the assay. Sequence reads were collapsed and filtered to measure the absolute abundance of every unique TCRbeta CDR3 rearrangement. Productive Simpson clonality was computed per sample as the square root of Simpson's diversity index over productive rearrangements. TCRdb took this table from immuneACCESS and kept in-frame rearrangements with V and J called. Such tables lack part of the clones; where checked against another copy, unresolved V genes explain under half of the gap, and the rest is unexplained. For V, J and clone size, that table is used; D and trimming come from the DNA. Recorded for this sample are about 140,000 clones; approximately 88% of them occurred a single time. Around 1.7% of the sample is taken by the ten largest.

Cut back by 5 bases and 10 bases, the V and J ends lie 23 bases apart. The CDR3 sequence holds 15 residues, the cysteine and phenylalanine included. Only the CDR3 region is kept as DNA, spanning 45 bases read in frame from base 1. Sequences SNHLY (CDR1) and FYNNEI (CDR2) are obtained from the germline V gene. Recombination joined TRBV2 with TRBJ1-1; the D gene cannot be resolved reliably. Sequencing input: peripheral blood. The clonotype comes from a woman aged 45-65 years with acute or convalescent COVID-19. The CDR3: CASSPFRGGEERAFF. The DNA reads as follows: TGTGCCAGCAGTCCCTTTCGTGGCGGGGAAGAGCGAGCTTTCTTT.